Listed here are 20 T cell receptor beta chains from one sample, sequenced in a study of blood T cell repertoires in COVID-19. The method was immunoSEQ multiplex PCR; TCRdb's version includes in-frame clones alone and lacks a portion of them. This sample has 300,000 to 350,000 clones; over 70% occur once, and the top ten carry around 3%. The sample consisted of peripheral blood. These receptors came from a man aged 25 to 40 with active or convalescent COVID-19.

The chain links TRBV9 to TRBJ2-3, with D uncertain. This CDR3 has 13 amino acids. The V end was cut by 4 bases, the J end by 3 bases, with 9 bases between. Germline V gene sequence: CDR1 SGDLS, CDR2 YYNGEE. In DNA form, the CDR3 reads TGTGCCAGCAGCACGAGCCCGACAGATACGCAGTATTTT. Amino acids: CASSTSPTDTQYF.

The genes are TRBV5-6 and TRBJ2-1; D uncertain. Per germline, CDR1 SGHDT and CDR2 YYEEEE. This CDR3 has 11 residues. V dropped 6 bases and J dropped 8 bases, with 9 bases sitting between them. CDR3 amino acids: CASNSFHEQFF. The CDR3 DNA reads as TGTGCCAGCAACAGCTTCCATGAGCAGTTCTTC.

The rearrangement links TRBV30 to TRBJ1-1, with 9 positions matching TRBD1. In germline, CDR1 is GTSNPN, CDR2 SVGIG (reference sequence). V was clipped by 1 base and J by 11 bases; unmatched bases: 8. This CDR3 has 13 residues. The CDR3 DNA sequence: TGTGCCTGGAGTGCCGATACAGGGGGCTCGGCTTTCTTT. Encoded protein: CAWSADTGGSAFF.

The chain is built from TRBV6-2 or TRBV6-3 and TRBJ1-1; no reliable D call. Trimming shortened V by 4 bases and J by 14 bases, and 17 bases separated the two germline ends. Germline CDR1 reads MNHEY; CDR2 reads SVGEGT. CDR3 length: 12 amino acids. The CDR3 reads CASSFEGHEGFF. In DNA, the CDR3 is TGTGCCAGCAGTTTCGAGGGTCACGAGGGCTTCTTT.

In DNA, the CDR3 is TGTGCCAGCAACCAACAGGGGAGGTGGTCACCCCTCCACTTT. It codes for CASNQQGRWSPLHF. The chain recombines TRBV28 with TRBJ1-6; 7 positions match TRBD1. This CDR3 comprises 14 residues. With V trimmed by 7 bases and J by 10 bases, 10 bases remained unmatched. CDR1 and CDR2 (germline): MDHEN, SYDVKM.

This chain uses TRBV7-2 with TRBJ1-1, with D perhaps matching TRBD1 (5 bases). Germline assignment: CDR1 SGHTA and CDR2 FQGNSA. Trimming stripped 5 bases from V and 4 bases from J, with 17 bases between. The CDR3 loop spans 15 amino acids. CDR3 nucleotide sequence: TGTGCCAGCAGCCTATCCCGGGGGGGAATCACTGAAGCTTTCTTT. Protein: CASSLSRGGITEAFF.

J is TRBJ2-1 and V is TRBV2; 7 nucleotides agree with TRBD1. The CDR3 covers 14 residues. The V and J ends lost 8 bases and 5 bases, in that order; junction bases with no gene match: 9. CDR1 SNHLY and CDR2 FYNNEI come from the germline V gene. CDR3 loop: CASRGGRGNNEQFF. CDR3 DNA: TGTGCCAGCCGAGGGGGCAGGGGCAACAATGAGCAGTTCTTC.

The chain employs TRBV4-1 and TRBJ2-1, with 7 bases fitting TRBD2. Trimming took 0 bases from V and 0 from J; bases not matched to a gene: 14. Germline CDR1 and CDR2: MGHRA and YSYEKL. The length of the CDR3 is 20 residues. The CDR3 loop reads CASSQEAGLGGGSSYNEQFF. The CDR3 nucleotides read TGCGCCAGCAGCCAAGAAGCAGGACTGGGCGGGGGAAGCTCCTACAATGAGCAGTTCTTC.

The chain joins TRBV20-1 to TRBJ2-7; D is perhaps TRBD2 (5 bases). The germline gives CDR1 DFQATT, CDR2 SNEGSKA (reference sequence). V was clipped by 3 bases and J by 5 bases, with 17 bases between them. The CDR3 runs 14 residues. CDR3 bases: TGCAGTGCTAGTAGTTCGAGTGCGGGCCACGAGCAGTACTTC. Translation gives CSASSSSAGHEQYF.

This clone has only a few counts. V is TRBV10-3 and J is TRBJ1-5; a possible D gene is TRBD1 (5 bases). The CDR3 extends over 13 amino acids. V lost 8 bases, J lost 7 bases, and 15 bases lay in between. Germline CDR1 ENHRY, CDR2 SYGVKD. Here the CDR3 DNA reads TGTGCCATCGGGGCCGAGCTGTCGCAGCCCCAGCATTTT. Its translation is CAIGAELSQPQHF.

V is TRBV6-5 and J is TRBJ2-5, with D perhaps TRBD2 (5 bases). CDR3 length equals 13 residues. Trimming removed 5 bases from V and 3 bases from J, with 10 bases in between. Per the germline V gene, CDR1 is MNHEY and CDR2 is SVGAGI. CDR3 protein: CASSRRAEETQYF. DNA for the CDR3: TGTGCCAGCAGTCGGAGAGCGGAAGAGACCCAGTACTTC.

The chain links TRBV4-2 to TRBJ2-3; no reliable D call. CDR3 length: 15 residues. V dropped 0 bases and J dropped 4 bases, with 11 bases sitting between them. Germline loops: CDR1 LGHNA, CDR2 YNFKEQ. CDR3 nucleotides: TGTGCCAGCAGCCAAGATCCGGGTGAGTCAGATACGCAGTATTTT. This encodes CASSQDPGESDTQYF.

This clone showed up just a few times. The rearrangement links TRBV4-2 to TRBJ2-4, with TRBD2 matching 9 bases. The CDR3 spans 14 residues. With 6 bases clipped from V and 6 bases from J, the junction kept 6 bases outside the gene matches. CDR1 is LGHNA, CDR2 YNFKEQ, per germline. CDR3 coding DNA: TGTGCCAGCAGTCAGCTAGCGGGGCCAAACATTCAGTACTTC. Translating it yields CASSQLAGPNIQYF.

The CDR3 coding sequence is TGCGCCAGCAGCTTGGCTGACTCCGGGGATGGCTACACCTTC. It yields the protein CASSLADSGDGYTF. V is TRBV5-1 and J is TRBJ1-2; D uncertain. There are 14 residues in the CDR3. V was cut by 0 bases and J by 6 bases, with 12 bases left in between. Germline CDR1 reads SGHRS; CDR2 reads YFSETQ.

The rearrangement uses TRBV7-3 and TRBJ2-3; perhaps TRBD1 as D (6 bases). The germline V gene has CDR1 SGHTA and CDR2 FQGTGA. Trimming left V 5 bases short and J 0 bases short, with 9 bases between. The CDR3 extends over 14 amino acids. In DNA form, the CDR3 reads TGTGCCAGCAGCATCAGGGGCAGCACAGATACGCAGTATTTT. It is translated as CASSIRGSTDTQYF.

V gene TRBV6-5 combines with J gene TRBJ1-1; D unclear. The CDR3 sequence is 14 residues long. Germline assignment: CDR1 MNHEY and CDR2 SVGAGI. V lost 2 bases and J lost 4, with 11 bases in between. CDR3 sequence reads: CASSYLAGGTEAFF. The CDR3 nucleotides read TGTGCCAGCAGTTACCTGGCCGGCGGCACTGAAGCTTTCTTT.

The sample holds one count of this clone. The V and J genes are TRBV30 and TRBJ2-5; maybe TRBD2 (7 bases). The V gene's germline CDR1 is GTSNPN and CDR2 SVGIG (reference sequence). The CDR3 totals 14 residues. V shed 0 bases and J shed 5 bases, with 13 bases lying between them. The CDR3 DNA sequence: TGTGCCTGGAGTGTAGGGGGGGATGGGGAGACCCAGTACTTC. Translating it yields CAWSVGGDGETQYF.

In regard to this clone: A much larger clone lies a single base off, so this may be a read error. The J gene is TRBJ2-7, the V gene TRBV13; no definite D call. The V gene lost 1 base and the J gene lost 4 bases, with 5 bases spanning the gap. This CDR3 is 12 amino acids long. Germline CDR1 is PRHDT and CDR2 is FYEKMQ (reference sequence). CDR3 in amino acids: CASSLAQYEQYF. The CDR3 DNA reads TGTGCCAGCAGCTTAGCACAGTACGAGCAGTACTTC.

This chain joins TRBV19 and TRBJ1-5; 9 bases line up with TRBD1. The CDR3 contains 14 residues. The V gene end was trimmed by 5 bases and the J gene end by 5 bases; junction bases not matched to a gene: 4. The germline V gene has CDR1 LNHDA and CDR2 SQIVND (reference sequence). The CDR3 protein is CASSQQGADQPQHF. The CDR3 DNA follows: TGTGCCAGTAGTCAACAGGGGGCGGATCAGCCCCAGCATTTT.

The rearrangement links TRBV11-1 to TRBJ2-2, with a tentative D call TRBD1 (5 bases). The CDR3 contains 15 residues. The V gene lost 0 bases and the J gene lost 3 bases, with 8 bases spanning the gap. Germline CDR1 is SGHAT and CDR2 is FQDESV (reference sequence). CDR3 DNA: TGTGCCAGCAGCTTAGCAGGGGTGGACACCGGGGAGCTGTTTTTT. This sequence encodes CASSLAGVDTGELFF.